Listed below are T cell receptor beta chains from one sample, sequenced in a study of cytomegalovirus exposure and HLA in healthy donors. Profiled with immunoSEQ multiplex PCR; TCRdb holds only in-frame clones, not every one. Of some 140,000 clones listed, roughly 80% are singletons. The specimen was PBMCs. These receptors all come from a young man in good health and CMV-seronegative. CDR3s include the opening cysteine and the closing phenylalanine or tryptophan. The order of the fields is V gene, clone size, D gene, J gene, CDR3 protein, CDR3 DNA. D genes are given only for firm matches. A clone size is listed for some rows: how often the clone was seen (once, few, many), or a class if it is expanded.

V: TRBV5-6
size: few
D: .
J: TRBJ2-5
CDR3: CASSLARQRETQYF
DNA: TGTGCCAGCAGCTTGGCCAGGCAGAGAGAGACCCAGTACTTC

V: TRBV5-1
size: .
D: TRBD1
J: TRBJ2-2
CDR3: CASSLADRGLVGELFF
DNA: TGCGCCAGCAGCTTGGCCGACAGGGGGCTCGTCGGGGAGCTGTTTTTT

V: TRBV6-1
size: .
D: .
J: TRBJ1-5
CDR3: CASSGWGYSNQPQHF
DNA: TGTGCCAGCAGTGGTTGGGGCTATAGCAATCAGCCCCAGCATTTT

V: TRBV4-2
size: .
D: TRBD2
J: TRBJ2-2
CDR3: CASSQHILAGGLPTGELFF
DNA: TGTGCCAGCAGCCAACATATCCTAGCGGGGGGCCTGCCCACCGGGGAGCTGTTTTTT

V: TRBV6-1
size: .
D: TRBD1
J: TRBJ1-2
CDR3: CASYPTGTGNGYTF
DNA: TGTGCCAGCTACCCGACTGGGACAGGGAATGGCTACACCTTC

V: TRBV6-1
size: few
D: .
J: TRBJ1-1
CDR3: CASSGGGGTRAFF
DNA: TGTGCCAGCAGTGGGGGGGGCGGGACAAGGGCTTTCTTT

V: TRBV6-6
size: .
D: .
J: TRBJ1-4
CDR3: CASSYVGGAGEKLFF
DNA: TGTGCCAGCAGTTACGTAGGGGGGGCTGGGGAAAAACTGTTTTTT

V: TRBV7-3
size: .
D: TRBD1
J: TRBJ2-7
CDR3: CASSSTGGLYEQYF
DNA: TGTGCCAGCAGCTCGACAGGGGGATTGTACGAGCAGTACTTC

V: TRBV7-9
size: .
D: .
J: TRBJ1-2
CDR3: CSSSLGHLANYGYTF
DNA: TGTTCCAGCAGCTTAGGACACCTGGCTAACTATGGCTACACCTTC

V: TRBV5-1
size: .
D: .
J: TRBJ1-2
CDR3: CASSLVSQGGYTF
DNA: TGCGCCAGCAGCTTGGTATCTCAGGGCGGCTACACCTTC

V: TRBV4-3
size: .
D: .
J: TRBJ2-1
CDR3: CASSQAGPKDEQFF
DNA: TGCGCCAGCAGCCAAGCAGGGCCAAAAGATGAGCAGTTCTTC

V: TRBV5-1
size: .
D: TRBD1
J: TRBJ1-1
CDR3: CASSFNRGNTEAFF
DNA: TGCGCCAGCAGCTTCAACAGGGGTAACACTGAAGCTTTCTTT

V: TRBV18
size: few
D: .
J: TRBJ2-5
CDR3: CASSPTGLETQYF
DNA: TGTGCCAGCTCACCTACAGGGTTGGAGACCCAGTACTTC

V: TRBV19
size: .
D: .
J: TRBJ2-7
CDR3: CASSISGAYYEQYF
DNA: TGTGCCAGTAGTATTTCGGGAGCATACTACGAGCAGTACTTC

V: TRBV7-6
size: .
D: .
J: TRBJ1-1
CDR3: CASSLSQGRTEAFF
DNA: TGTGCCAGCAGCTTGTCACAGGGTCGCACTGAAGCTTTCTTT

V: TRBV10-3
size: .
D: .
J: TRBJ1-3
CDR3: CAITGSGHSGNTIYF
DNA: TGTGCCATCACCGGGAGCGGCCACTCTGGAAACACCATATATTTT

V: TRBV5-1
size: .
D: TRBD1
J: TRBJ2-7
CDR3: CASSLITGGSRYEQYF
DNA: TGCGCCAGCAGCTTGATTACAGGGGGCTCCCGCTACGAGCAGTACTTC

V: TRBV4-1
size: few
D: .
J: TRBJ1-3
CDR3: CASSQDPGGTGNTIYF
DNA: TGCGCCAGCAGCCAAGACCCGGGGGGCACTGGAAACACCATATATTTT

V: TRBV27
size: few
D: .
J: TRBJ1-5
CDR3: CASSLSGGIRPQHF
DNA: TGTGCCAGCAGTTTATCGGGAGGGATTCGGCCCCAGCATTTT

V: TRBV5-1
size: .
D: .
J: TRBJ1-4
CDR3: CASSLVLGEKLFF
DNA: TGCGCCAGCAGCTTGGTTTTGGGCGAAAAACTGTTTTTT

V: TRBV5-4
size: .
D: .
J: TRBJ2-5
CDR3: CASSFRKLGPAETQYF
DNA: TGTGCCAGCAGCTTTCGTAAGTTGGGGCCAGCTGAGACCCAGTACTTC

V: TRBV27
size: .
D: .
J: TRBJ2-6
CDR3: CASSSAGLFNSGANVLTF
DNA: TGTGCCAGCAGTTCGGCGGGACTCTTTAACTCTGGGGCCAACGTCCTGACCTTC

V: TRBV7-9
size: .
D: .
J: TRBJ1-3
CDR3: CASSRSGRASSGNTIYF
DNA: TGTGCCAGCAGCCGCTCGGGGAGGGCGAGCTCTGGAAACACCATATATTTT

V: TRBV29-1
size: once
D: TRBD1
J: TRBJ2-5
CDR3: CSVEVLWDSFWETQYF
DNA: TGCAGCGTCGAGGTGTTGTGGGACAGCTTTTGGGAGACCCAGTACTTC

V: TRBV11-2
size: .
D: .
J: TRBJ1-2
CDR3: CASGEDYGYTF
DNA: TGTGCCAGTGGGGAGGACTATGGCTACACCTTC

V: TRBV27
size: .
D: .
J: TRBJ1-3
CDR3: CASSSQTGGNTIYF
DNA: TGTGCCAGCAGTTCCCAGACTGGTGGAAACACCATATATTTT

V: TRBV7-8
size: .
D: TRBD2
J: TRBJ2-5
CDR3: CASSSGLAGQETQYF
DNA: TGTGCCAGCAGCTCGGGACTAGCGGGCCAAGAGACCCAGTACTTC

V: TRBV21-1
size: .
D: .
J: TRBJ1-2
CDR3: CASSKVQAKLHDYGYTF
DNA: TGTGCCAGCAGCAAAGTACAGGCGAAGCTACACGACTATGGCTACACCTTC

V: TRBV4-3
size: .
D: .
J: TRBJ2-5
CDR3: CASSPRTGVETQYF
DNA: TGCGCCAGCAGCCCCCGGACGGGAGTGGAGACCCAGTACTTC

V: TRBV6-1
size: .
D: .
J: TRBJ1-3
CDR3: CASSPQTDSGNTIYF
DNA: TGTGCCAGCAGTCCACAGACAGACTCTGGAAACACCATATATTTT

V: TRBV19
size: .
D: TRBD1
J: TRBJ2-5
CDR3: CASSIDRTGEETQYF
DNA: TGTGCCAGTAGTATAGATCGCACAGGGGAAGAGACCCAGTACTTC

V: TRBV7-9
size: .
D: .
J: TRBJ1-1
CDR3: CSSSSTREGGNTEAFF
DNA: TGTTCCAGCAGCTCAACCAGGGAAGGTGGGAACACTGAAGCTTTCTTT

V: TRBV5-6
size: .
D: .
J: TRBJ2-5
CDR3: CASSLAGETQYF
DNA: TGTGCCAGCAGCTTGGCGGGGGAGACCCAGTACTTC

V: TRBV7-8
size: .
D: .
J: TRBJ1-1
CDR3: CASRNRENTEAFF
DNA: TGTGCCAGCCGGAACAGGGAGAACACTGAAGCTTTCTTT

V: TRBV6-5
size: .
D: .
J: TRBJ1-1
CDR3: CASTRTTLNTEAFF
DNA: TGTGCCAGCACCAGGACAACGCTGAACACTGAAGCTTTCTTT

V: TRBV18
size: .
D: TRBD1
J: TRBJ1-1
CDR3: CASSPQGQGGMGTEAFF
DNA: TGTGCCAGCTCACCACAAGGACAGGGGGGAATGGGCACTGAAGCTTTCTTT

V: TRBV7-7
size: .
D: TRBD2
J: TRBJ2-5
CDR3: CASSSGTSGGETQYF
DNA: TGTGCTAGCAGTTCGGGGACTAGCGGGGGGGAGACCCAGTACTTC

V: TRBV5-4
size: .
D: .
J: TRBJ1-2
CDR3: CASSFTGFYGYTF
DNA: TGTGCCAGCAGCTTCACAGGATTCTATGGCTACACCTTC

V: TRBV2
size: few
D: TRBD1
J: TRBJ1-5
CDR3: CASSKQGASQPQHF
DNA: TGTGCCAGCAGTAAACAGGGGGCAAGTCAGCCCCAGCATTTT

V: TRBV6-6
size: .
D: .
J: TRBJ1-1
CDR3: CASSYSFEIEAFF
DNA: TGTGCCAGCAGTTACTCGTTTGAGATCGAAGCTTTCTTT

V: TRBV19
size: .
D: .
J: TRBJ1-6
CDR3: CASSLRQRSSYNSPLHF
DNA: TGTGCCAGTAGTTTACGACAGCGAAGCTCCTATAATTCACCCCTCCACTTT

V: TRBV7-9
size: .
D: TRBD2
J: TRBJ2-2
CDR3: CASSFPLAGGRTGELFF
DNA: TGTGCCAGCAGCTTCCCTCTAGCGGGGGGGAGAACCGGGGAGCTGTTTTTT

V: TRBV27
size: .
D: TRBD1
J: TRBJ1-1
CDR3: CASSLRLDRGLHTEAFF
DNA: TGTGCCAGCAGTTTACGGTTAGACAGGGGATTACACACTGAAGCTTTCTTT

V: TRBV5-1
size: .
D: TRBD1
J: TRBJ1-1
CDR3: CASSSDRGNTEAFF
DNA: TGCGCCAGCAGCTCAGACAGGGGGAACACTGAAGCTTTCTTT

V: TRBV7-3
size: .
D: .
J: TRBJ1-2
CDR3: CASSAGANYGYTF
DNA: TGTGCCAGCAGCGCGGGGGCTAACTATGGCTACACCTTC

V: TRBV30
size: .
D: TRBD1
J: TRBJ1-4
CDR3: CAWRAGTADLYNEKLFF
DNA: TGTGCCTGGAGAGCCGGGACAGCAGACCTCTATAATGAAAAACTGTTTTTT

V: TRBV19
size: .
D: .
J: TRBJ2-1
CDR3: CASRWEGRTGNNEQFF
DNA: TGTGCCAGTAGATGGGAGGGAAGGACAGGGAACAATGAGCAGTTCTTC

V: TRBV18
size: .
D: TRBD1
J: TRBJ1-1
CDR3: CASSPAGGPTEAFF
DNA: TGTGCCAGCTCACCTGCAGGGGGTCCCACTGAAGCTTTCTTT

V: TRBV5-1
size: .
D: TRBD1
J: TRBJ1-1
CDR3: CASSPLTGANTEAFF
DNA: TGCGCCAGCAGCCCTTTGACAGGGGCCAACACTGAAGCTTTCTTT

V: TRBV9
size: .
D: TRBD1
J: TRBJ2-7
CDR3: CASSVDPRQGTSEQYF
DNA: TGTGCCAGCAGCGTAGACCCCAGACAGGGGACGAGCGAGCAGTACTTC

V: TRBV7-9
size: .
D: .
J: TRBJ1-2
CDR3: CSSNPPGEGNYGYTF
DNA: TGTTCCAGCAACCCGCCAGGGGAGGGTAACTATGGCTACACCTTC

V: TRBV6-1
size: .
D: TRBD1
J: TRBJ2-6
CDR3: CASSNDRAGANVLTF
DNA: TGTGCCAGCAGTAACGACAGGGCTGGGGCCAACGTCCTGACTTTC

V: TRBV7-9
size: .
D: TRBD1
J: TRBJ2-5
CDR3: CASSRGQGMEETQYF
DNA: TGTGCCAGCAGCCGTGGACAGGGGATGGAAGAGACCCAGTACTTC